Presented here are 15 T cell receptor beta chains from one specimen sequenced in a study of identical twins. From the 5' RACE reads, TCRdb called clonotypes with MiXCR, one entry per CDR3 protein. The sample shows some 600,000 distinct CDR3 sequences, around 7.5% of them seen only once. Separately, the same data were catalogued under a study of yellow fever vaccine responses in identical twins.

Sequencing used PBMCs. The receptors were sampled from a woman aged 18-29 years in good health.

This clonotype was found many times. V is TRBV11-2 and J is TRBJ2-3; 10 bases agree with TRBD1. The V and J ends lost 5 bases and 3 bases, in that order; junction bases with no gene match: 5. This CDR3 region has 15 residues. In germline, CDR1 is SGHAT, CDR2 FQNNGV. The CDR3 coding sequence is TGTGCCAGCAGCCTGGACAGGGGGAGGACAGATACGCAGTATTTT. This translates into CASSLDRGRTDTQYF.

This clonotype was picked up a small number of times. The chain couples TRBV12-3 or TRBV12-4 to TRBJ1-5; D unclear. This CDR3 is 14 amino acids long. The V gene lost 3 bases and the J gene lost 7 bases, with 13 bases spanning the gap. The CDR3 DNA reads as TGTGCCAGCAGTTTGAATGGTCTAGGACAGCCCCAGCATTTT. Translation: CASSLNGLGQPQHF.

Here the CDR3 reads CASSLGGEIGNEQFF. CDR3 coding DNA: TGTGCCAGCAGCTTAGGAGGGGAAATCGGAAATGAGCAGTTCTTC. The chain couples TRBV7-6 to TRBJ2-1; D may match TRBD1 or TRBD2 (5 bases each). Germline V gene sequence: CDR1 SGHVS, CDR2 FNYEAQ. V lost 1 base to trimming and J lost 7 bases, with 14 bases between them. The CDR3 has 15 residues.

This clonotype has more than one count but fewer than ten. This sequence joins TRBV7-8 and TRBJ2-7; D may be TRBD1 (6 bases). Trimming removed 2 bases at V and 4 bases at J, with 24 bases between. The CDR3 sequence is 18 residues long. Germline CDR1 and CDR2: SGHVS and FQNEAQ. CDR3 nucleotide sequence: TGTGCCAGCAGCTTACGATCACTACAGGGCAGGAACAGTTACGAGCAGTACTTC. Protein sequence: CASSLRSLQGRNSYEQYF.

The CDR3 loop is CASSPDLTGGLYGYTF. CDR3 sequence (DNA): TGTGCCAGCAGCCCAGATTTGACAGGGGGCCTCTATGGCTACACCTTC. The rearrangement uses TRBV9 and TRBJ1-2; TRBD1 matches 10 bases. V lost 4 bases, J lost 4 bases, and 10 bases stayed unmatched. Germline-derived CDR1 and CDR2 are SGDLS and YYNGEE. The CDR3 covers 16 residues.

This clonotype came up a few times. This chain links TRBV6-1 with TRBJ1-1, with TRBD1 matching over 11 bases. J was trimmed by 8 bases and V by 6 bases; bases with no gene match: 5. The germline gives CDR1 MNHNS, CDR2 SASEGT. This CDR3 region has 13 residues. The CDR3 sequence is CASRLGQGAEAFF. DNA for the CDR3: TGTGCCAGCAGGCTAGGACAGGGGGCCGAAGCTTTCTTT.

The chain combines TRBV11-2 with TRBJ2-2, with a possible D match to TRBD2 (5 bases). V lost 4 bases, J lost 1 base, and 10 bases lay in between. This CDR3 has 15 residues. Per the germline V gene, CDR1 is SGHAT and CDR2 is FQNNGV. CDR3 amino acids: CASSSPRVNTGELFF. CDR3 coding DNA: TGTGCCAGCAGCTCCCCGCGGGTGAACACCGGGGAGCTGTTTTTT.

The V and J genes are TRBV4-1 and TRBJ2-4; D not resolved. The CDR3 is 14 residues long. The germline gives CDR1 MGHRA, CDR2 YSYEKL. Trimming took 3 bases from V and 14 from J, leaving 20 bases between them. CDR3 nucleotide sequence: TGCGCCAGCAGCCAGGCCGACTTAGCACCAGATAAGTACTTC. Protein sequence: CASSQADLAPDKYF.

The chain joins TRBV5-1 to TRBJ2-3; 10 bases line up with TRBD2. Looked up from germline, CDR1 is SGHRS and CDR2 is YFSETQ. The CDR3 consists of 15 residues. V trimming: 4 bases; J trimming: 5 bases; junction bases outside the gene matches: 7. In DNA form, the CDR3 reads TGCGCCAGCAGCATAGGACTAGCGGTGGGAGATACGCAGTATTTT. It is translated as CASSIGLAVGDTQYF.

The rearrangement links TRBV18 to TRBJ2-7; 9 nucleotides match TRBD1. CDR1 is KGHSH and CDR2 is LQKENI in the germline V gene. The CDR3 has 13 amino acids. V lost 4 bases and J lost 7; bases outside the gene matches: 5. The CDR3 DNA reads as TGTGCCAGCTCACTACAGGGGGCGGGTGAGCAGTACGTC. This translates into CASSLQGAGEQYV.

The chain combines TRBV6-5 with TRBJ2-7; 9 bases fit TRBD1. The CDR3 sequence is 15 residues long. Germline V gives CDR1 MNHEY, CDR2 SVGAGI. The CDR3 DNA follows: TGTGCCAGCAGTGACTCGGGGACAGGGACCTACGAGCAGTACGTC. The encoded protein is CASSDSGTGTYEQYV.

This clonotype has a handful of counts. The chain has TRBV7-9 and TRBJ2-7; 10 nucleotides align to TRBD1. The CDR3 is 15 residues long. Looked up from germline, CDR1 is SEHNR and CDR2 is FQNEAQ (reference sequence). Trimming removed 5 bases from V and 4 bases from J; junction bases left unmatched: 8. As DNA, the CDR3 is TGTGCCAGCAGCGAGGGACAGGGGCGGGAATACGAGCAGTACTTC. Its protein is CASSEGQGREYEQYF.

Ten or more counts support this clonotype. The V and J genes are TRBV5-1 and TRBJ2-1; D uncertain. Germline V gives CDR1 SGHRS, CDR2 YFSETQ. V was cut by 0 bases and J by 4 bases, with 8 bases left in between. This CDR3 comprises 14 residues. The CDR3: CASSLAVQYNEQFF. DNA of the CDR3: TGCGCCAGCAGCTTGGCAGTCCAGTACAATGAGCAGTTCTTC.

The CDR3 loop reads CASRRTGPNTEAFF. In nucleotides, the CDR3 is TGTGCCAGCAGACGGACAGGACCTAACACTGAAGCTTTCTTT. The V and J genes are TRBV28 and TRBJ1-1; the match to TRBD1 covers 7 bases. CDR3 length: 14 amino acids. From germline, CDR1 is MDHEN and CDR2 SYDVKM. The trim removed 6 bases at V and 2 bases at J, leaving 6 bases unmatched. The full variable domain, in which reference TRBV28 and TRBJ1-1 provide the parts outside the CDR3, is DVKVTQSSRYLVKRTGEKVFLECVQDMDHENMFWYRQDPGLGLRLIYFSYDVKMKEKGDIPEGYSVSREKKERFSLILESASTNQTSMYLCASRRTGPNTEAFFGQGTRLTVV.

The chain carries TRBV5-1 and TRBJ2-1; D may match TRBD1 or TRBD2 (5 bases each). Germline-derived CDR1 and CDR2 are SGHRS and YFSETQ. Trimming shortened V by 0 bases and J by 2 bases, and 9 bases separated the two germline ends. There are 15 residues in the CDR3. In DNA form, the CDR3 reads TGCGCCAGCAGCTTGGAGGGGACGACCTACAATGAGCAGTTCTTC. This encodes CASSLEGTTYNEQFF.